A single T cell receptor beta chain is shown here with its context. This sample was taken from a study of blood T cell repertoires in COVID-19. Whole-study context: COVID-19 samples collected from the United States, Italy and Spain covered acute and convalescent phases. In each case, the material was cDNA or gDNA derived from T cells, B-cell-depleted T cells, or PBMCs.

Participants' own reports of clinical history determined their cohort assignment. As processed by the authors: Amplification of reference gene primers provided the estimated nucleated cell counts. Sequencing used immunoSEQ multiplex PCR; TCRdb keeps in-frame clones, though not all of them. Clone size and V and J calls were adopted from that table, with D and trimming inferred from the DNA. The sample carries approximately 250,000 clones, about 89% recorded once. Germline CDR1 and CDR2: MNHEY and SVGAGI. The ends lost 6 bases at V and 7 bases at J; junction bases unmatched: 8. The CDR3 is 13 residues long.

The TCR sequence derives from a woman aged 30 to 39 who had recovered from COVID-19. This sequence joins TRBV6-5 and TRBJ1-2, with TRBD1 identical over 7 bases. The sample taken for sequencing was PBMCs or T cells enriched from blood (not recorded which). CDR3 in DNA: TGTGCCAGCAGCAGACAGGGAGGAGTTGGCTACACCTTC. Amino acid sequence: CASSRQGGVGYTF.